This T cell receptor (beta chain) was identified in a study of siplizumab effects on memory and regulatory T cells. Using immunoSEQ multiplex PCR, the repertoire was profiled, and TCRdb retains in-frame clones only, with some absent. The profile shows roughly 120,000 clones, around 94% of them singletons. CDR1 and CDR2 (germline): MNHEY, SMNVEV (reference sequence). The CDR3 loop spans 14 amino acids. Trimming shortened V by 3 bases and J by 6 bases, and 12 bases separated the two germline ends. The origin of this receptor is a human donor in good health. This sequence joins TRBV27 and TRBJ2-1, with D perhaps matching TRBD2 (6 bases). Source material: non-Treg CD4+ T cells sorted from blood. CDR3 protein: CASSFLLAGNEQFF. Written as DNA, the CDR3 is TGTGCCAGCAGTTTTCTACTAGCCGGCAATGAGCAGTTCTTC.